The next 7 T cell receptor beta chains were all read from a single sample in a study of T cells in Graves' hyperthyroidism and ophthalmopathy. The source material, RNA transcripts, was used to amplify TCR beta CDR3 regions. During a first-round RT-PCR of the TCR CDR3, the HTBI primer set was used. TCRdb ran MiXCR on the multiplex PCR reads and lists one entry per CDR3 protein. The sample carries more than 500,000 distinct CDR3 sequences, around 46% recorded once. The sequenced sample consisted of peripheral blood or thyroid tissue (not recorded which). Receptor source: an adult woman with Graves' disease, either hyperthyroidism or ophthalmopathy (not recorded which).

The chain is built from TRBV12-3 or TRBV12-4 and TRBJ1-1; D gene unclear. The V gene lost 6 bases and the J gene lost 9 bases, with 11 bases spanning the gap. This CDR3 has 11 residues. The CDR3 sequence is CASRGEGKAFF. CDR3 bases: TGTGCCAGCAGGGGAGAGGGCAAAGCTTTCTTT.

Turning to this clonotype: Just one base apart from a much larger clone, this may be a read error. The V and J genes are TRBV12-3 or TRBV12-4 and TRBJ2-7; TRBD2 aligns across 12 bases. The CDR3 has 16 residues. The CDR3, as DNA: TGTGCCAGCAGTCGAGATTGGACTAGCGGGATCTACGAGCAGTGCTTC. This sequence encodes CASSRDWTSGIYEQCF.

The sample holds many counts of this clonotype. The J gene is TRBJ1-1, the V gene TRBV6-2 or TRBV6-3; no firm D call. Trimming removed 2 bases from V and 5 bases from J, with 6 bases in between. This CDR3 has 12 residues. Germline CDR1 is MNHEY and CDR2 is SVGEGT. The CDR3 protein is CASSYIATEAFF. Here the CDR3 DNA reads TGTGCCAGCAGTTACATAGCGACTGAAGCTTTCTTT.

V usage is TRBV2 and J usage is TRBJ1-1; a weak D match, TRBD1 (6 bases). The V and J ends lost 0 bases and 1 base respectively, with 12 bases between them. Germline V gene sequence: CDR1 SNHLY, CDR2 FYNNEI. The CDR3 length is 16 residues. CDR3 coding DNA: TGTGCCAGCAGTGAAGCGGCAGGGGTCCAGAACACTGAAGCTTTCTTT. It yields the protein CASSEAAGVQNTEAFF.

This clonotype was seen ten or more times. The chain employs TRBV28 and TRBJ2-5; 8 bases fit TRBD2. The CDR3 consists of 18 residues. Germline V CDR1 and CDR2: MDHEN, SYDVKM. J was trimmed by 0 bases and V by 7 bases; bases with no gene match: 16. The CDR3 nucleotides are TGTGCCAGCACCGCAGGGCGAGGGCGGGAGGAGTACCAAGAGACCCAGTACTTC. It translates to CASTAGRGREEYQETQYF. Based on the CDR3 plus reference TRBV28 and TRBJ2-5, the full variable domain is DVKVTQSSRYLVKRTGEKVFLECVQDMDHENMFWYRQDPGLGLRLIYFSYDVKMKEKGDIPEGYSVSREKKERFSLILESASTNQTSMYLCASTAGRGREEYQETQYFGPGTRLLVL.

The V call is TRBV7-2, the J call TRBJ2-5, with 8 bases that match TRBD1. Germline V gene sequence: CDR1 SGHTA, CDR2 FQGNSA. The CDR3 has 16 residues. With 3 bases clipped from V and 3 bases from J, the junction kept 9 bases outside the gene matches. The CDR3 protein is CASSLLTYRGKETQYF. The CDR3 DNA reads as TGTGCCAGCAGCTTGCTAACCTACAGGGGGAAAGAGACCCAGTACTTC.

The chain employs TRBV25-1 and TRBJ1-4, with TRBD1 matching 11 bases. The CDR3 consists of 15 residues. V lost 6 bases and J lost 8; bases outside the gene matches: 8. From germline, CDR1 is MGHDK and CDR2 SYGVNS. The CDR3 bases are TGTGCCAGCAGCATCGGACAGGGGGCGCGGGAAAAACTGTTTTTT. Its protein is CASSIGQGAREKLFF.